The 23 T cell receptor beta chains reported below all come from one sample, sequenced in a study of regulatory T cells in long-lasting Graves disease. The time point here: newly diagnosed GD, antithyroid drugs for less than 3 months. The TCR library was made from RNA extracted from PBMCs. Combining iRepertoire HTBI primers with Arm-PCR of CDR3 regions, the authors built TCR beta libraries. TCRdb processed the multiplex PCR reads anew with MiXCR; each CDR3 protein has one entry. The data show 450,000 to 600,000 distinct CDR3 sequences, around an eighth seen once. The data also belong to a second study, concerning T cells in Graves' hyperthyroidism and ophthalmopathy.

This material consisted of peripheral blood mononuclear cells (PBMCs), taken at new diagnosis, from a patient treated with antithyroid drugs. These TCRs come from a man aged 25 to 40 with Graves disease.

To note about this clonotype: A read error is the likely source, as a far larger clone sits one nucleotide away. V and J are TRBV3-1 and TRBJ2-7; D uncertain. The CDR3 is 13 amino acids. Germline lookup yields CDR1 LGHDT and CDR2 YNNKEL (reference sequence). The CDR3 sequence is CASSQVLLYEQYF. The CDR3 nucleotides are TGCGCCAGCAGCCAAGTCCTCCTCTACGAGCAGTACTTC.

This clonotype was picked up a small number of times. J is TRBJ1-6 and V is TRBV27; D possibly corresponds to TRBD1 (5 bases). CDR1 MNHEY and CDR2 SMNVEV come from the germline V gene (reference sequence). The length of the CDR3 is 15 residues. The V and J ends lost 5 bases and 9 bases respectively, with 17 bases between them. CDR3 loop: CASSPRVFESSPLHF. DNA of the CDR3: TGTGCCAGCAGTCCCAGGGTTTTTGAATCTTCACCCCTCCACTTT.

This clonotype was counted many times. This chain links TRBV10-3 with TRBJ2-1; D is uncertain. The CDR3 runs 11 residues. Between the trimmed V and J ends, which lost 3 bases and 12 bases, there was a span of 9 bases. Germline CDR1 is ENHRY and CDR2 is SYGVKD. The CDR3 reads CAISESAMQFF. The CDR3 coding sequence is TGTGCCATCAGTGAATCTGCCATGCAGTTCTTC.

In this sample, this clonotype turned up many times. The chain is built from TRBV12-3 or TRBV12-4 and TRBJ1-6; D possibly corresponds to TRBD1 (6 bases). The CDR3 consists of 14 residues. Trimming removed 3 bases from V and 6 bases from J, with 9 bases in between. Here the CDR3 reads CASSLDSFNSPLHF. Written as DNA, the CDR3 is TGTGCCAGCAGTTTGGACAGCTTTAATTCACCCCTCCACTTT.

This chain joins TRBV28 and TRBJ1-4, with D possibly TRBD1 on 5 matching bases. The CDR3 extends over 14 amino acids. V gave up 6 bases and J gave up 7 bases, with 15 bases separating them. Germline CDR1 reads MDHEN; CDR2 reads SYDVKM. CDR3 loop: CASSLGAEFEKLFF. The CDR3 DNA reads TGTGCCAGCAGCCTTGGGGCAGAGTTTGAAAAACTGTTTTTT.

The table lists this clonotype with a few counts. The chain uses TRBV18 and TRBJ2-1; possibly TRBD2 for D (6 bases). The germline V gene encodes CDR1 KGHSH and CDR2 LQKENI. CDR3 length: 16 residues. V gave up 1 base and J gave up 5 bases, with 15 bases separating them. CDR3 DNA: TGTGCCAGCTCACCACTAGCGCTAGCGTCGAACAATGAGCAGTTCTTC. It encodes CASSPLALASNNEQFF.

This clonotype was detected ten times or more. The CDR3 loop is CASSLGGGATDTQYF. In nucleotides, the CDR3 is TGTGCCAGCAGTTTAGGGGGGGGGGCGACAGATACGCAGTATTTT. The rearrangement joins TRBV28 to TRBJ2-3; tentatively, D is TRBD2 (7 bases). V was pared by 2 bases and J by 3 bases, with 12 bases between. This CDR3 has 15 residues. CDR1 MDHEN and CDR2 SYDVKM come from the germline V gene.

This clonotype showed up many times. J is TRBJ1-1 and V is TRBV11-1; weak D call: TRBD1 (6 bases). Germline V gene sequence: CDR1 SGHAT, CDR2 FQDESV (reference sequence). The V end lost 5 bases, the J end lost 1 base, and 14 bases lay between the germline ends. This CDR3 is 15 amino acids long. In DNA, the CDR3 is TGTGCCAGCAGCCCCTTTCCCAGGGGGAACACTGAAGCTTTCTTT. This encodes CASSPFPRGNTEAFF. Filled out from reference TRBV11-1 and TRBJ1-1, the complete variable domain reads EAEVAQSPRYKITEKSQAVAFWCDPISGHATLYWYRQILGQGPELLVQFQDESVVDDSQLPKDRFSAERLKGVDSTLKIQPAELGDSAMYLCASSPFPRGNTEAFFGQGTRLTVV.

This clonotype was observed a handful of times. CDR3 nucleotide sequence: TGTGCCAGCAGCCAAGCCCGGGGACTCCTCCAGGGGACCCAGTACTTC. Amino acids: CASSQARGLLQGTQYF. The rearrangement joins TRBV3-1 to TRBJ2-5; weak D call: TRBD2 (6 bases). CDR3 length equals 16 residues. In germline, CDR1 is LGHDT, CDR2 YNNKEL (reference sequence). V lost 1 base and J 7 bases, leaving 19 bases between the germline ends.

This clonotype occurred many times. V and J are TRBV6-1 and TRBJ2-5, with D possibly TRBD1 on 5 matching bases. Trimming removed 6 bases at V and 1 base at J, with 12 bases between. The length of the CDR3 is 14 residues. From germline, CDR1 is MNHNS and CDR2 SASEGT. The DNA for the CDR3 is TGTGCCAGCAGCCCTAGACAGTCCCAAGAGACCCAGTACTTC. This sequence encodes CASSPRQSQETQYF.

This clonotype appeared many times. The chain recombines TRBV12-3 or TRBV12-4 with TRBJ2-3; the match to TRBD2 covers 8 bases. V shed 5 bases, J shed 4 bases, and the junction held 8 bases outside the gene matches. The CDR3 spans 15 residues. CDR3: CASSRTSRVSDTQYF. The CDR3 DNA reads as TGTGCCAGCAGTCGGACTAGCCGGGTATCAGATACGCAGTATTTT.

A few counts support this clonotype. The V gene is TRBV5-1, the J gene TRBJ2-1, with 9 nucleotides matching TRBD2. Germline V gene lookup returns CDR1 SGHRS and CDR2 YFSETQ. This CDR3 is built from 17 residues. V shed 4 bases and J 1 base; nucleotides not matched to a gene: 9. The CDR3 is CASSPPRAGGSYNEQFF. CDR3 DNA sequence: TGCGCCAGCAGCCCCCCCCGGGCGGGAGGGTCCTACAATGAGCAGTTCTTC.

At least ten counts were recorded for this clonotype. The chain joins TRBV6-2 or TRBV6-3 to TRBJ1-2, with D possibly TRBD1 on 5 matching bases. V was pared by 5 bases and J by 2 bases, with 15 bases between. Germline loops: CDR1 MNHEY, CDR2 SVGEGT. The CDR3 totals 15 residues. CDR3 nucleotides: TGTGCCAGCAGTGAAAAGTTCTGGGGGAACTATGGCTACACCTTC. Encoded protein: CASSEKFWGNYGYTF.

The chain links TRBV7-9 to TRBJ1-4; D possibly corresponds to TRBD1 (6 bases). Germline CDR1 SEHNR, CDR2 FQNEAQ (reference sequence). V lost 0 bases and J 8 bases, leaving 10 bases between the germline ends. This CDR3 comprises 14 residues. As DNA, the CDR3 is TGTGCCAGCAGCTTAGCAGGGGGGAACGAAAAACTGTTTTTT. Protein product: CASSLAGGNEKLFF.

The chain employs TRBV20-1 and TRBJ2-1; D not certain. The CDR3 has 16 residues. CDR1 DFQATT and CDR2 SNEGSKA come from the germline V gene (reference sequence). Trimming shortened V by 3 bases and J by 2 bases, and 17 bases separated the two germline ends. The CDR3 DNA sequence: TGCAGTGCTAGGGCCCGGACCAATCTTACCTACAATGAGCAGTTCTTC. It translates to CSARARTNLTYNEQFF.

This chain connects TRBV4-1 to TRBJ2-4; 15 bases map to TRBD2. Trimming at V came to 3 bases and at J to 7 bases, leaving 7 bases not matched to a gene. Germline values: CDR1 MGHRA, CDR2 YSYEKL. The CDR3 extends over 17 amino acids. The CDR3 nucleotides are TGCGCCAGCAGCCACCCGGGACTAGCGGGAGGATCGAACATTCAGTACTTC. Amino acid sequence: CASSHPGLAGGSNIQYF.

This clonotype has only a few counts. The chain has TRBV4-1 and TRBJ2-1; D is ambiguous. The CDR3 covers 13 residues. CDR1 and CDR2 from the germline V gene are MGHRA and YSYEKL. V was trimmed by 6 bases and J by 6 bases, leaving 12 bases between them. The CDR3 spells CASSFLGINEQFF. The CDR3, as DNA: TGCGCCAGCAGTTTTTTGGGGATCAATGAGCAGTTCTTC.

This clonotype was seen at least ten times. The V call is TRBV20-1, the J call TRBJ2-7, with 9 bases lining up with TRBD1. Germline-derived CDR1 and CDR2 are DFQATT and SNEGSKA (reference sequence). V lost 4 bases and J lost 1; bases outside the gene matches: 5. This CDR3 comprises 14 residues. The CDR3 bases are TGCAGTGCTACATCGGGACAGGGTTCCTACGAGCAGTACTTC. Amino acid sequence: CSATSGQGSYEQYF.

This clonotype was counted only a few times. The chain recombines TRBV11-2 with TRBJ2-3, with 8 bases aligning to TRBD2. CDR3 size: 17 residues. Per the germline V gene, CDR1 is SGHAT and CDR2 is FQNNGV. Unmatched junction bases numbered 11, after V lost 0 bases and J lost 6 bases. The CDR3 sequence is CASSLEGGTRASDTQYF. CDR3 DNA: TGTGCCAGCAGCTTAGAGGGGGGGACTAGGGCCTCGGATACGCAGTATTTT. The variable domain in full, completed from reference TRBV11-2 and TRBJ2-3, reads EAGVAQSPRYKIIEKRQSVAFWCNPISGHATLYWYQQILGQGPKLLIQFQNNGVVDDSQLPKDRFSAERLKGVDSTLKIQPAKLEDSAVYLCASSLEGGTRASDTQYFGPGTRLTVL.

This clonotype was observed a few times. The chain employs TRBV20-1 and TRBJ1-1; tentative D call: TRBD1 (5 bases). The germline V gene encodes CDR1 DFQATT and CDR2 SNEGSKA (reference sequence). The CDR3 extends over 15 amino acids. Trimming pared 6 bases from V and 11 bases from J, leaving 28 bases between. CDR3 sequence reads: CSAKPGPGLQIGAFF. Written as DNA, the CDR3 is TGCAGTGCAAAGCCGGGACCGGGGTTACAGATAGGGGCTTTCTTT.

This clonotype showed up many times. The rearrangement joins TRBV12-3 or TRBV12-4 to TRBJ2-3; D not certain. The CDR3 runs to 12 residues. The V end lost 3 bases, the J end lost 4 bases, and 5 bases lay between the germline ends. The DNA for the CDR3 is TGTGCCAGCAGTTTTACGGCAGATACGCAGTATTTT. Translation: CASSFTADTQYF.

This clonotype came up many times. The V and J genes are TRBV27 and TRBJ2-7; possibly TRBD1 for D (5 bases). Trimming cost V 6 bases and J 4 bases, with 19 bases left between them. From germline, CDR1 is MNHEY and CDR2 SMNVEV (reference sequence). This CDR3 comprises 15 residues. The CDR3 is CASRTETGLVYEQYF. The CDR3 nucleotides read TGTGCCAGCAGGACAGAGACGGGCCTAGTATACGAGCAGTACTTC.

This clonotype was observed a handful of times. The V and J genes are TRBV19 and TRBJ1-5; D ambiguous. Germline lookup yields CDR1 LNHDA and CDR2 SQIVND (reference sequence). V lost 1 base, J lost 1 base, and 14 bases lay in between. The CDR3 contains 17 residues. CDR3 sequence reads: CASSIGVTVGSNQPQHF. The CDR3, as DNA: TGTGCCAGTAGTATAGGAGTTACAGTCGGAAGCAATCAGCCCCAGCATTTT.